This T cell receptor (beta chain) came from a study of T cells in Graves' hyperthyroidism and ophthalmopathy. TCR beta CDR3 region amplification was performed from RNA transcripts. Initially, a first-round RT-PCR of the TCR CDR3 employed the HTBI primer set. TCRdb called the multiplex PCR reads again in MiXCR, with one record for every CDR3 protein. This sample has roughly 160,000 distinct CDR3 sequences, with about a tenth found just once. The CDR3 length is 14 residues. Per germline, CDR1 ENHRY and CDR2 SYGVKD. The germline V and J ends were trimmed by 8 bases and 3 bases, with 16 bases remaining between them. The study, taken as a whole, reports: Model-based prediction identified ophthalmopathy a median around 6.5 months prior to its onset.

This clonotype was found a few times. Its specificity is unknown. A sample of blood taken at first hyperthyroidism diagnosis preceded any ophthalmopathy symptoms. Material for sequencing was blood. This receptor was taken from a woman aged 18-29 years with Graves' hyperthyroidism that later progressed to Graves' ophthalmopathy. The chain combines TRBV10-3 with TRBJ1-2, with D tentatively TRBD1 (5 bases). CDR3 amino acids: CAILGGERDYGYTF. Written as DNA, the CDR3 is TGTGCCATCCTGGGGGGGGAGAGAGACTATGGCTACACCTTC.